What follows are 27 T cell receptor beta chains derived from one specimen sequenced in a study of blood T cell repertoires in COVID-19. Data came from immunoSEQ multiplex PCR; TCRdb stores just in-frame clones and leaves some out. The data contain 250,000 to 300,000 clones, over 80% of them seen just once; the ten biggest clones take up about 4.5%. Sequenced sample: peripheral blood. All receptors come from a man aged 60 to 69 who had recovered from COVID-19.

The chain couples TRBV6-1 to TRBJ1-1; no clear D gene. The germline V and J ends were trimmed by 3 bases and 0 bases, with 11 bases remaining between them. The CDR3 has 15 residues. The germline V gene has CDR1 MNHNS and CDR2 SASEGT. For the CDR3, the DNA is TGTGCCAGCAGTGATAGGAGAAAGATGAACACTGAAGCTTTCTTT. Protein product: CASSDRRKMNTEAFF.

The V and J genes are TRBV6-4 and TRBJ1-2; 9 nucleotides agree with TRBD1. CDR3 length: 15 residues. Trimming took 0 bases from V and 4 from J; bases not matched to a gene: 3. Per the germline V gene, CDR1 is MRHNA and CDR2 is SNTAGT. Here the CDR3 reads CASSDSTGGLYGYTF. The CDR3 DNA is TGTGCCAGCAGTGACTCAACAGGGGGCCTCTATGGCTACACCTTC.

This clone appeared once. The rearrangement joins TRBV9 to TRBJ2-7, with 9 bases that match TRBD1. Per germline, CDR1 SGDLS and CDR2 YYNGEE. The CDR3 loop spans 15 amino acids. V lost 0 bases, J lost 2 bases, and 3 bases stayed unmatched. In DNA form, the CDR3 reads TGTGCCAGCAGCGTAGCTACAGGGGGCCCCTACGAGCAGTACTTC. Encoded protein: CASSVATGGPYEQYF.

The rearrangement uses TRBV7-8 and TRBJ2-1, with D unresolved. V lost 5 bases to trimming and J lost 4 bases, with 9 bases between them. CDR3 length: 13 residues. In germline, CDR1 is SGHVS, CDR2 FQNEAQ. CDR3 bases: TGTGCCAGCAGCCCTATCTGGTACAATGAGCAGTTCTTC. It translates to CASSPIWYNEQFF.

CDR3 nucleotide sequence: TGTGCCATCAGGACCACAGGGGAAAATTCACCCCTCCACTTT. It is translated as CAIRTTGENSPLHF. This chain links TRBV10-3 with TRBJ1-6, with 7 bases that match TRBD1. Per the germline V gene, CDR1 is ENHRY and CDR2 is SYGVKD. The CDR3 extends over 14 amino acids. The ends lost 6 bases at V and 7 bases at J; junction bases unmatched: 6.

CDR3 coding DNA: TGCGCCAGCGGACGGGATTTCACAGATACGCAGTATTTT. Protein sequence: CASGRDFTDTQYF. The chain carries TRBV10-1 and TRBJ2-3; possibly TRBD2 for D (5 bases). From germline, CDR1 is WNHNN and CDR2 SYGVQD (reference sequence). Trimming pared 8 bases from V and 2 bases from J, leaving 11 bases between. The length of the CDR3 is 13 residues.

The V call is TRBV19, the J call TRBJ2-5; 8 bases line up with TRBD1. Germline V gives CDR1 LNHDA, CDR2 SQIVND (reference sequence). J lost 4 bases, V lost 6 bases, and 10 bases had no gene match. This CDR3 has 15 amino acids. This CDR3 reads CASRPGQGEGETQYF. In nucleotides, the CDR3 is TGTGCCAGTAGACCCGGACAGGGTGAAGGAGAGACCCAGTACTTC.

The rearrangement joins TRBV27 to TRBJ1-1, with a tentative D call TRBD1 (6 bases). CDR1 is MNHEY, CDR2 SMNVEV, per germline (reference sequence). The CDR3 is 15 residues long. Trimming removed 5 bases from V and 10 bases from J, with 23 bases in between. The CDR3 sequence is CASSLTGGIGGGAFF. CDR3 DNA: TGTGCCAGCAGTCTCACGGGGGGCATCGGTGGGGGAGCTTTCTTT.

The chain joins TRBV18 to TRBJ1-4; a possible D gene is TRBD1 (5 bases). The CDR3 is 16 residues long. CDR1 KGHSH and CDR2 LQKENI come from the germline V gene. The germline V and J ends were trimmed by 2 bases and 5 bases, with 15 bases remaining between them. CDR3 region: CASSPMDTPPNEKLFF. The CDR3 DNA follows: TGTGCCAGCTCACCAATGGACACACCCCCCAATGAAAAACTGTTTTTT.

The rearrangement uses TRBV7-3 and TRBJ2-3, with 11 nucleotides matching TRBD2. From germline, CDR1 is SGHTA and CDR2 FQGTGA. This CDR3 is built from 16 residues. The V segment lost 4 bases and the J segment 1 base; nucleotides outside the gene matches: 4. CDR3 loop: CASSSRSGGGTDTQYF. The CDR3 DNA is TGTGCCAGCAGCTCGCGTAGCGGGGGGGGCACAGATACGCAGTATTTT.

The V gene is TRBV3-1 (or the pseudogene TRBV3-2), the J gene TRBJ2-2; TRBD1 aligns across 10 bases. V shed 4 bases and J 4 bases; nucleotides not matched to a gene: 6. This CDR3 comprises 16 residues. Germline V gives CDR1 LGHDT, CDR2 YNNKEL (reference sequence). The CDR3 DNA reads TGTGCCAGCAGCCTCGACAGGGGGCGAATCACCGGGGAGCTGTTTTTT. Translating gives CASSLDRGRITGELFF.

The CDR3 sequence is CASSQARNEQYF. CDR3 nucleotide sequence: TGTGCCAGCAGCCAAGCTAGGAACGAGCAGTACTTC. The V call is TRBV3-1 (or the pseudogene TRBV3-2), the J call TRBJ2-7; no clear D gene. CDR1 and CDR2 from the germline V gene are LGHDT and YNNKEL (reference sequence). V was clipped by 1 base and J by 5 bases, with 6 bases between them. The CDR3 spans 12 residues.

V is TRBV9 and J is TRBJ2-5; 9 nucleotides line up with TRBD2. Per germline, CDR1 SGDLS and CDR2 YYNGEE. J gave up 4 bases and V 3 bases, and 7 bases lay outside the gene matches. CDR3 size: 15 residues. The CDR3 loop is CASSGSGTSRETQYF. The CDR3 DNA is TGTGCCAGCAGCGGGTCCGGGACTAGCCGAGAGACCCAGTACTTC.

This clone was observed a few times. The chain is built from TRBV28 and TRBJ1-4; D is perhaps TRBD1 (5 bases). Trimming shortened V by 5 bases and J by 7 bases, and 20 bases separated the two germline ends. Germline V CDR1 and CDR2: MDHEN, SYDVKM. The CDR3 is made up of 16 amino acids. CDR3 residues: CASSVTGRAFSEKLFF. The CDR3 bases are TGTGCCAGCAGTGTTACAGGCCGAGCTTTTAGTGAAAAACTGTTTTTT.

The chain combines TRBV29-1 with TRBJ2-3, with 7 bases that match TRBD2. The CDR3 spans 13 residues. In germline, CDR1 is SQVTM, CDR2 ANQGSEA. The J segment lost 1 base and the V segment lost 7 bases, leaving 5 bases of the junction unmatched. The CDR3 nucleotides are TGCAGCGGAGGGAGGGGAGGCACAGATACGCAGTATTTT. As protein: CSGGRGGTDTQYF.

This chain uses TRBV6-2 or TRBV6-3 with TRBJ1-5, with 10 bases fitting TRBD1. The CDR3 has 15 residues. Losses at the gene ends were 0 bases for V and 7 bases for J; bases not matched to a gene: 3. Germline V gene sequence: CDR1 MNHEY, CDR2 SVGEGT. The CDR3 sequence: CASSYSGQGMQPQHF. CDR3 DNA: TGTGCCAGCAGTTACTCGGGACAGGGGATGCAGCCCCAGCATTTT.

This chain links TRBV3-1 (or the pseudogene TRBV3-2) with TRBJ2-7, with TRBD1 matching over 9 bases. The germline V gene has CDR1 LGHDT and CDR2 YNNKEL (reference sequence). The CDR3 contains 14 residues. Losses at the gene ends were 3 bases for V and 2 bases for J; bases not matched to a gene: 2. The CDR3 region has the DNA TGTGCCAGCAGCCATCGGACAGGGGCCTACGAGCAGTACTTC. It is translated as CASSHRTGAYEQYF.

The chain couples TRBV9 to TRBJ2-3, with 14 bases that match TRBD2. Germline-derived CDR1 and CDR2 are SGDLS and YYNGEE. Trimming took 3 bases from V and 5 from J; bases not matched to a gene: 5. This CDR3 has 16 amino acids. The CDR3 loop reads CASSARLAGGVDTQYF. CDR3 nucleotide sequence: TGTGCCAGCAGCGCCCGACTAGCGGGGGGGGTAGATACGCAGTATTTT.

This rearrangement joins TRBV10-2 to TRBJ1-1, with 10 positions matching TRBD1. The CDR3 runs 14 residues. J lost 4 bases, V lost 8 bases, and 7 bases had no gene match. Germline CDR1 and CDR2: WSHSY and SAAADI. The CDR3 DNA reads TGCGCCAGCGGAGGACAGGGGGACTTCACTGAAGCTTTCTTT. The encoded protein is CASGGQGDFTEAFF.

V gene TRBV3-1 (or the pseudogene TRBV3-2) combines with J gene TRBJ2-5; 8 nucleotides agree with TRBD1. The CDR3 is 11 residues long. The ends lost 4 bases at V and 10 bases at J; junction bases unmatched: 2. Germline CDR1 reads LGHDT; CDR2 reads YNNKEL (reference sequence). CDR3 sequence (DNA): TGTGCCAGCAGCCTAGACAGGGGCCAGTACTTC. Amino acid sequence: CASSLDRGQYF.

Only a few counts were recorded for this clone. As DNA, the CDR3 is TGTGCCAGGGGACAGACCTTCACTAACACCGGGGAGCTGTTTTTT. Translation: CARGQTFTNTGELFF. The chain links TRBV6-4 to TRBJ2-2, with 7 bases that match TRBD1. This CDR3 is built from 15 residues. From germline, CDR1 is MRHNA and CDR2 SNTAGT. Trimming at V came to 9 bases and at J to 2 bases, leaving 9 bases not matched to a gene.

The rearrangement links TRBV29-1 to TRBJ2-5, with TRBD2 identical over 11 bases. With 6 bases clipped from V and 4 bases from J, the junction kept 4 bases outside the gene matches. Germline-derived CDR1 and CDR2 are SQVTM and ANQGSEA. CDR3 length equals 13 residues. The CDR3 here is CSVRGLAAETQYF. CDR3 sequence (DNA): TGCAGCGTCCGGGGACTAGCGGCAGAGACCCAGTACTTC.

This clone was seen a few times. CDR3 in amino acids: CASSLGPGHREKLFF. CDR3 bases: TGTGCCAGCAGCTTAGGTCCGGGCCACAGGGAAAAACTGTTTTTT. This chain joins TRBV7-8 and TRBJ1-4; a weak D match, TRBD1 (5 bases). CDR3 length: 15 residues. Trimming cost V 1 base and J 8 bases, with 14 bases left between them. Germline assignment: CDR1 SGHVS and CDR2 FQNEAQ. Complete variable domain (other parts from reference TRBV7-8 and TRBJ1-4): GAGVSQSPRYKVAKRGQDVALRCDPISGHVSLFWYQQALGQGPEFLTYFQNEAQLDKSGLPSDRFFAERPEGSVSTLKIQRTQQEDSAVYLCASSLGPGHREKLFFGSGTQLSVL.

The V gene is TRBV12-3 or TRBV12-4, the J gene TRBJ1-1; D is ambiguous. The CDR3 contains 13 residues. The germline V and J ends were trimmed by 8 bases and 4 bases, with 14 bases remaining between them. CDR3 in amino acids: CASAPRSGTEAFF. The CDR3 nucleotides read TGTGCCAGCGCCCCGAGGAGTGGCACTGAAGCTTTCTTT.

J is TRBJ2-1 and V is TRBV15; TRBD1 agrees at 8 bases. The CDR3 totals 15 residues. The germline gives CDR1 LNHNV, CDR2 YYDKDF (reference sequence). The ends lost 0 bases at V and 8 bases at J; junction bases unmatched: 6. The CDR3 DNA reads as TGTGCCACCAGCAGAGACAGGGGGCGGTGGGATGAGCAGTTCTTC. Protein: CATSRDRGRWDEQFF.

The V call is TRBV5-1, the J call TRBJ2-5, with TRBD1 matching over 9 bases. CDR3 length equals 14 residues. Germline CDR1 and CDR2: SGHRS and YFSETQ. The junction had 4 bases not matched to a gene; V was cut back by 2 bases and J by 5 bases. The CDR3 protein is CASSLTGGLETQYF. The CDR3, as DNA: TGCGCCAGCAGCTTAACAGGGGGCCTGGAGACCCAGTACTTC.

With regard to this clone: Its ends do not fully match the called genes, so a read error is possible. The gene calls are TRBV7-8 and TRBJ2-6; the D gene is possibly TRBD1 (6 bases). The germline V gene has CDR1 SGHVS and CDR2 FQNEAQ. The CDR3 is 16 residues long. CDR3 in amino acids: CASRLGTNPGANVLTF. The CDR3 coding sequence is TGTGCCAGCAGATTAGGGACAAACCCTGGGGCCAACGTCCTGACTTTC.